The subject of this entry is one T cell receptor (beta chain). Clones were read by immunoSEQ multiplex PCR, and TCRdb kept only the in-frame ones, dropping some. The table lists fewer than 2,500 clones, approximately 86% of them singletons. The sample is drawn from a study of chemoradiotherapy in HPV16-positive cancers. The V and J ends lost 7 bases and 0 bases respectively, with 10 bases between them. Germline CDR1 and CDR2: MNHEY and SVGAGI. The length of the CDR3 is 15 residues. The TCR sequence derives from a human donor with HPV-associated anogenital cancer. This sample comprised tumor tissue, obtained from a patient who underwent chemoradiotherapy. V gene TRBV6-5 combines with J gene TRBJ1-6; D remains unclear. The CDR3 nucleotides read TGTGCCAGCACCCCGGGAAGCTCCTATAATTCACCCCTCCACTTT. Translated, it gives CASTPGSSYNSPLHF.